This T cell receptor (beta chain) is drawn from a study of human T cells and chemical hapten exposure. Overall study: 2% DPC applied to a roughly 2 cm by roughly 2 cm arm area sensitized donors. Minor volume differences among pooled libraries chiefly drove per-sample TCR yield variation.

General study results and limits: Counts of TCRs above 1 in 1000 frequency stayed unchanged with DPC sensitization. Expanded TCRs were compared with controls, and the expanded TCRs formed significantly more large CDR3 similarity clusters.

About this clonotype: No antigen is known for it.

TCRdb fed the RACE reads into MiXCR, producing one record per CDR3 protein. The sample has 350,000 or so distinct CDR3 sequences; around 7% are singletons. Specified time point: patch test 1, 2 weeks after DPC sensitization. Treatment indicated: therapeutic diphenylcyclopropenone sensitization with weekly scalp DPC. This CDR3 is built from 16 residues. Trimming left V 2 bases short and J 7 bases short, with 18 bases between. Germline V gene lookup returns CDR1 MGHDK and CDR2 SYGVNS. This sequence originates from a woman between 18 and 29 years old with alopecia areata. Some clones in this sample may be carry-over from other donors' samples. J is TRBJ2-1 and V is TRBV25-1; D is possibly TRBD2 (5 bases). The sequencing used whole blood, collected in connection with sensitization to the hapten diphenylcyclopropenone (DPC). The CDR3 loop reads CASSERLPRRGNEQFF. The DNA for the CDR3 is TGTGCCAGCAGTGAAAGACTCCCACGGAGAGGGAATGAGCAGTTCTTC.